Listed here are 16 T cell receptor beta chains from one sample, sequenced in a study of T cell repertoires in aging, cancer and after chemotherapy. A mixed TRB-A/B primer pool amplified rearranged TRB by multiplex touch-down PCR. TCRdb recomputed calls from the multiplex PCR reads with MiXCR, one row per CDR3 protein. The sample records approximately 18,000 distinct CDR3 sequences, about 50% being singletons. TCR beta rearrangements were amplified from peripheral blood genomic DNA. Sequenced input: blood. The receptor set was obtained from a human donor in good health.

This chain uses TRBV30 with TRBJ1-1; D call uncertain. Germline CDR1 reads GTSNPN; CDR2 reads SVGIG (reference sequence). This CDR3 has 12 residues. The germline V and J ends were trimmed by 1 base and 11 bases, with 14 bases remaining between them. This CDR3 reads CAWSAVVGAAFF. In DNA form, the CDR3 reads TGTGCCTGGAGTGCTGTGGTGGGTGCCGCTTTCTTT.

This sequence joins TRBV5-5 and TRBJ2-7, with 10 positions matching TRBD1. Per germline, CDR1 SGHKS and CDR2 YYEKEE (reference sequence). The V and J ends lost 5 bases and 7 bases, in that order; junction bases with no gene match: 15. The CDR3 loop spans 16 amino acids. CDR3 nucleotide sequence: TGTGCCAGCAGACCCATTTCGGGACAGGGGAGTGGAGAGCAGTACTTC. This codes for CASRPISGQGSGEQYF.

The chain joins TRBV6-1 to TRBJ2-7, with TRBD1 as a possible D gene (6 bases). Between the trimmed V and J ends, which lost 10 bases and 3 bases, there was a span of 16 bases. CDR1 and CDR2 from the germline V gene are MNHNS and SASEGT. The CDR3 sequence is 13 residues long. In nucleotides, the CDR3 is TGTGCCATCATGCGACAGGCAAGCTACGAGCAGTACTTC. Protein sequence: CAIMRQASYEQYF.

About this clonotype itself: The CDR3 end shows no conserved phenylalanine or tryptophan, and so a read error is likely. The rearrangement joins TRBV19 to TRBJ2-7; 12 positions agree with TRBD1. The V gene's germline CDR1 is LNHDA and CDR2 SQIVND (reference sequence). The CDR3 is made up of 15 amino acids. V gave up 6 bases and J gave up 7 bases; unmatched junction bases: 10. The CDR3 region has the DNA TGTGCCAGTAGAAATCCGGGACAGGGGGCTGGGGAGCAGTACTTA. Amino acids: CASRNPGQGAGEQYL.

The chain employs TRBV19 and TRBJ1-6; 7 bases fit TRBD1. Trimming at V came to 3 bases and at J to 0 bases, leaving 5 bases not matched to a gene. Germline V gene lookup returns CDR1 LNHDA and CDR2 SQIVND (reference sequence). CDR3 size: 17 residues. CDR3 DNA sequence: TGTGCCAGTAGTATCTCACAGGGGAGCTCCTATAATTCACCCCTCCACTTT. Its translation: CASSISQGSSYNSPLHF.

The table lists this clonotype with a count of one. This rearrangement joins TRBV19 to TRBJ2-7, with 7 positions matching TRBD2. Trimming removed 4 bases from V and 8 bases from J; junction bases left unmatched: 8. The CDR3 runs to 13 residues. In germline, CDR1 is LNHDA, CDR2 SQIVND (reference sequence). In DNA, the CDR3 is TGTGCCAGTAGTACCGGGAGGCTATACAAGCAGTACTTC. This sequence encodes CASSTGRLYKQYF.

CDR3 in DNA: TGTGCCAGTAGTATCCGCCAGGGAATCTACAATGAGCAGTTCTTC. It codes for CASSIRQGIYNEQFF. The V gene is TRBV19, the J gene TRBJ2-1; D perhaps matches TRBD1 (5 bases). Trimming cost V 3 bases and J 3 bases, with 12 bases left between them. This CDR3 has 15 residues. Germline assignment: CDR1 LNHDA and CDR2 SQIVND (reference sequence).

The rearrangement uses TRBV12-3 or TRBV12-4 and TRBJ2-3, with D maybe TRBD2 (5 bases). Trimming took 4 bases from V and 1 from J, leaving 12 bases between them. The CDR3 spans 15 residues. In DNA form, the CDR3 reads TGTGCCAGCAGTTCGTCAACCGGGGGCACAGATACGCAGTATTTT. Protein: CASSSSTGGTDTQYF.

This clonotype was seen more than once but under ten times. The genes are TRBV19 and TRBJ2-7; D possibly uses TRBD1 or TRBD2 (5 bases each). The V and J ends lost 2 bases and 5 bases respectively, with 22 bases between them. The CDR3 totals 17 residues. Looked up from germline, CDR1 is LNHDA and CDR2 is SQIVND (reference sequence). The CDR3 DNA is TGTGCCAGTAGTATAAAATACAGCGGAGTCGGGGACGACGAGCAGTACTTC. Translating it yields CASSIKYSGVGDDEQYF.

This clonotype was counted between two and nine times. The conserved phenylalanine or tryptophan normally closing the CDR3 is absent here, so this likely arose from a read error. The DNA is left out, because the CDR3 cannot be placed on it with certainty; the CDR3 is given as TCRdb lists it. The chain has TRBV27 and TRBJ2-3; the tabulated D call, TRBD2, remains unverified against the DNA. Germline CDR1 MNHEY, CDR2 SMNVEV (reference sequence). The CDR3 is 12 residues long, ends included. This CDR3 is CASSLEGLAGVR.

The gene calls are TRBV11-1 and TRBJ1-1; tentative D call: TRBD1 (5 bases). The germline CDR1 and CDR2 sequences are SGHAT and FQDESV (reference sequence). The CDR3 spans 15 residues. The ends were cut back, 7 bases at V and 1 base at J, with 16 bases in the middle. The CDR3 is CASTKPGQPNTEAFF. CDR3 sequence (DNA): TGTGCCAGCACCAAACCTGGACAACCGAACACTGAAGCTTTCTTT.

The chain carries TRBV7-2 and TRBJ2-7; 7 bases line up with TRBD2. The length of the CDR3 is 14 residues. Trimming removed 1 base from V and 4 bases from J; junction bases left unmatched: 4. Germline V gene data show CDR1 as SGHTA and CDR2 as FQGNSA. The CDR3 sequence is CASSLVSSGYEQYF. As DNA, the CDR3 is TGTGCCAGCAGCTTAGTGAGTAGCGGGTACGAGCAGTACTTC.

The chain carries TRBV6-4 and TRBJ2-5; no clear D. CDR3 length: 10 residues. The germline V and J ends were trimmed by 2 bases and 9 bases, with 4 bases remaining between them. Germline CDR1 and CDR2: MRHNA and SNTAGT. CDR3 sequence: CASSDSAQYF. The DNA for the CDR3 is TGTGCCAGCAGTGACAGTGCCCAGTACTTC.

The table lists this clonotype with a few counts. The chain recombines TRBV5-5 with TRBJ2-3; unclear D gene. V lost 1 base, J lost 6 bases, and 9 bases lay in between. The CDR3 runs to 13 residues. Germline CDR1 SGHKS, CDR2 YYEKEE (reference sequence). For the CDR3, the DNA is TGTGCCAGCAGCTTGACCTCAGAGGATACGCAGTATTTT. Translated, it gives CASSLTSEDTQYF.

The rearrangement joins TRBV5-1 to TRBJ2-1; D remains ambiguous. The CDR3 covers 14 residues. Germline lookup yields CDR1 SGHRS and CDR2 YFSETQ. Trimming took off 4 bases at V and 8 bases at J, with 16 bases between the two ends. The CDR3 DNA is TGCGCCAGCAGCGGGCCCGAGCGATTGGATGAGCAGTTCTTC. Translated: CASSGPERLDEQFF.

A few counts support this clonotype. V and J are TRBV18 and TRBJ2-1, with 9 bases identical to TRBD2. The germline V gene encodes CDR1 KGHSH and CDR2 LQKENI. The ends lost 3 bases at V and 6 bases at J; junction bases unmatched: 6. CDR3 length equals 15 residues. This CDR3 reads CASSPRLAGSNEQFF. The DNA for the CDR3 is TGTGCCAGCTCACCGAGGCTAGCGGGAAGCAATGAGCAGTTCTTC.